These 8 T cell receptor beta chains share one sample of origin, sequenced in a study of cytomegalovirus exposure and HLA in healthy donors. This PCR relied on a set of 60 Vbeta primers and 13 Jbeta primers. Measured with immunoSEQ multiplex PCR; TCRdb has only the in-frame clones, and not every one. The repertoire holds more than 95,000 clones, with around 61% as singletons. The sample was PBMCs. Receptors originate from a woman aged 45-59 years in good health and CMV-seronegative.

DNA of the CDR3: TGCGCCAGCAGCCTGGGACAGGGAAATGAAAAACTGTTTTTT. This translates into CASSLGQGNEKLFF. The J gene is TRBJ1-4, the V gene TRBV5-1, with 9 positions matching TRBD1. Looked up from germline, CDR1 is SGHRS and CDR2 is YFSETQ. J was trimmed by 5 bases and V by 4 bases; bases with no gene match: 3. The CDR3 extends over 14 amino acids.

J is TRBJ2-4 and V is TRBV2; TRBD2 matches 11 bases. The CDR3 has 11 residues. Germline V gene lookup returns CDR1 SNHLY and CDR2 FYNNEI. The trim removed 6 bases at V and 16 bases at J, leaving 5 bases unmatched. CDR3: CASRLLAGGYF. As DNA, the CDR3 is TGTGCCAGCAGACTCCTAGCGGGAGGTTACTTC.

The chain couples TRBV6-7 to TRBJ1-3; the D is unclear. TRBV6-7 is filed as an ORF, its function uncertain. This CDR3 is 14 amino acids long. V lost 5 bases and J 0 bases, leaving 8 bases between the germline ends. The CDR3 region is CASSQQDSGNTIYF. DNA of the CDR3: TGTGCCAGCAGTCAGCAGGACTCTGGAAACACCATATATTTT.

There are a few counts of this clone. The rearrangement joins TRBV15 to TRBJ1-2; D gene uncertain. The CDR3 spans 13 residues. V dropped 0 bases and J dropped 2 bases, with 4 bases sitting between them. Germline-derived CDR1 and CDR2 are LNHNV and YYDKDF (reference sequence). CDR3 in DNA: TGTGCCACCAGCAGAGACAGAAACTATGGCTACACCTTC. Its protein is CATSRDRNYGYTF.

CDR3 sequence: CASNIDRNYGYTF. Here the CDR3 DNA reads TGTGCCAGCAACATCGACAGGAACTATGGCTACACCTTC. The chain employs TRBV28 and TRBJ1-2; a possible D gene is TRBD1 (6 bases). The CDR3 runs 13 residues. The germline V and J ends were trimmed by 7 bases and 2 bases, with 11 bases remaining between them. Looked up from germline, CDR1 is MDHEN and CDR2 is SYDVKM.

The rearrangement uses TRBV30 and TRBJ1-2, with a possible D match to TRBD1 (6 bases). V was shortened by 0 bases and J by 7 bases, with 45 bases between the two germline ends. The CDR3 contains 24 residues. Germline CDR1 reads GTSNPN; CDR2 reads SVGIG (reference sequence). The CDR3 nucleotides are TGTGCCTGGAGTGTAAGGTGGGTTGGGGACACCAATTTACGATTGATCAGTTTGCGGTTTGGCTACACCTTC. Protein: CAWSVRWVGDTNLRLISLRFGYTF.

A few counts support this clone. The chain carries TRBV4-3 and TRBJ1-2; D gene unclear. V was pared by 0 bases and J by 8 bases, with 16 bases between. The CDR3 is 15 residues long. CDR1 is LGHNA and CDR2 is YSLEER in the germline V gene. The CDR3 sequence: CASSQDFDGSAGYTF. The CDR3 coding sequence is TGCGCCAGCAGCCAAGATTTTGACGGATCAGCGGGCTACACCTTC.

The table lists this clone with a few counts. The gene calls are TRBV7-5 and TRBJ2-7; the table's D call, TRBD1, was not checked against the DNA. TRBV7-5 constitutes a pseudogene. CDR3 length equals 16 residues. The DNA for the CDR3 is TGTGCCAGAAGCTTAGGGGGACAAATTAGCTCCTACGAGCAGTACTTC. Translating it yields CARSLGGQISSYEQYF.